The 17 T cell receptor beta chains below all came from one sample that was sequenced in a study of T cells after yellow fever vaccination. TCRdb re-called the 5' RACE reads with MiXCR, one entry per CDR3 protein. The table shows a few hundred thousand distinct CDR3 sequences, with 4% to 5.5% occurring only once. The source was PBMCs, collected 15 days after the yellow fever booster vaccination. The receptor source for this set is a man between 18 and 29 years old who received the YFV17D yellow fever vaccine.

At least ten counts were recorded for this clonotype. The genes are TRBV10-3 and TRBJ1-5; 7 bases align to TRBD1. This CDR3 spans 16 amino acids. Germline V lookup: CDR1 ENHRY, CDR2 SYGVKD. Losses at the gene ends were 2 bases for V and 1 base for J; bases not matched to a gene: 5. The CDR3 protein is CAISERGQGSNQPQHF. The DNA of the CDR3 is TGTGCCATCAGTGAGAGGGGGCAGGGGAGCAATCAGCCCCAGCATTTT.

The sample holds a few counts of this clonotype. The V and J genes are TRBV5-5 and TRBJ1-5; 9 bases are shared with TRBD1. This CDR3 is 17 amino acids long. Germline values: CDR1 SGHKS, CDR2 YYEKEE (reference sequence). J lost 4 bases, V lost 3 bases, and 11 bases had no gene match. Here the CDR3 DNA reads TGTGCCAGCAGCTCACTCAGGACAGGGGCGGGAAATCAGCCCCAGCATTTT. Translating gives CASSSLRTGAGNQPQHF.

There are many counts of this clonotype. The chain is built from TRBV6-1 and TRBJ2-7, with 8 bases aligning to TRBD1. The CDR3 has 11 residues. The germline CDR1 and CDR2 sequences are MNHNS and SASEGT. With 11 bases clipped from V and 4 bases from J, the junction kept 4 bases outside the gene matches. The CDR3 region is CAATGGYEQYV. In DNA form, the CDR3 reads TGTGCCGCCACAGGGGGATACGAGCAGTACGTC.

The rearrangement uses TRBV29-1 and TRBJ2-5; possibly TRBD1 for D (6 bases). Germline V lookup: CDR1 SQVTM, CDR2 ANQGSEA. The CDR3 has 13 amino acids. Trimming shortened V by 4 bases and J by 3 bases, and 12 bases separated the two germline ends. As DNA, the CDR3 is TGCAGCGTTGCGGTGGGGGCCGAAGAGACCCAGTACTTC. It codes for CSVAVGAEETQYF. The complete variable domain, with remaining parts taken from reference TRBV29-1 and TRBJ2-5, reads SAVISQKPSRDICQRGTSLTIQCQVDSQVTMMFWYRQQPGQSLTLIATANQGSEATYESGFVIDKFPISRPNLTFSTLTVSNMSPEDSSIYLCSVAVGAEETQYFGPGTRLLVL.

This clonotype was picked up many times. J is TRBJ2-5 and V is TRBV15; D tentatively fits TRBD1 or TRBD2 (6 bases each). From germline, CDR1 is LNHNV and CDR2 YYDKDF (reference sequence). The CDR3 is 14 residues long. Between the trimmed V and J ends, which lost 0 bases and 5 bases, there was a span of 10 bases. The CDR3 protein is CATSRDRGVETQYF. The CDR3 coding sequence is TGTGCCACCAGCAGAGATAGGGGGGTGGAGACCCAGTACTTC.

This clonotype was found many times. This chain connects TRBV6-5 to TRBJ2-4; 7 positions agree with TRBD2. Unmatched junction bases numbered 8, after V lost 8 bases and J lost 4 bases. CDR1 MNHEY and CDR2 SVGAGI come from the germline V gene. This CDR3 is 14 amino acids long. The CDR3 reads CASGVGGGKNIQYF. Here the CDR3 DNA reads TGTGCCAGCGGCGTGGGCGGGGGAAAAAACATTCAGTACTTC.

This clonotype was found a few times. The chain is built from TRBV29-1 and TRBJ1-1, with a possible D match to TRBD1 (5 bases). V lost 6 bases and J lost 4, with 18 bases in between. This CDR3 is 14 amino acids long. Germline loops: CDR1 SQVTM, CDR2 ANQGSEA. CDR3 nucleotide sequence: TGCAGCGTGATTACAGGACCCCCGGGCACTGAAGCTTTCTTT. Encoded protein: CSVITGPPGTEAFF.

This clonotype was observed at least ten times. The CDR3 protein is CASSLDMRNAGANVLTF. The CDR3 nucleotides are TGTGCCAGCAGCTTAGATATGAGGAATGCTGGGGCCAACGTCCTGACTTTC. V is TRBV7-2 and J is TRBJ2-6; D is undetermined. Germline CDR1 and CDR2: SGHTA and FQGNSA. Between the trimmed V and J ends, which lost 1 base and 2 bases, there was a span of 12 bases. The CDR3 loop spans 17 amino acids.

The V gene is TRBV6-2 or TRBV6-3, the J gene TRBJ2-3, with TRBD1 matching over 8 bases. Germline assignment: CDR1 MNHEY and CDR2 SVGEGT. Trimming removed 3 bases from V and 8 bases from J; junction bases left unmatched: 1. This CDR3 region has 12 residues. The CDR3 nucleotides are TGTGCCAGCAGTTATGACAGGGGTACGCAGTATTTT. It is translated as CASSYDRGTQYF.

This clonotype was observed many times. The V call is TRBV5-6, the J call TRBJ1-5; D is ambiguous. Germline V gene lookup returns CDR1 SGHDT and CDR2 YYEEEE. The V and J ends lost 0 bases and 2 bases respectively, with 9 bases between them. This CDR3 comprises 15 residues. The CDR3 bases are TGTGCCAGCAGCTTGGGGTATGGGGGCAATCAGCCCCAGCATTTT. It specifies CASSLGYGGNQPQHF. The variable domain in full, with the rest retrieved from reference TRBV5-6 and TRBJ1-5, is DAGVTQSPTHLIKTRGQQVTLRCSPKSGHDTVSWYQQALGQGPQFIFQYYEEEERQRGNFPDRFSGHQFPNYSSELNVNALLLGDSALYLCASSLGYGGNQPQHFGDGTRLSIL.

This clonotype was detected many times. The J gene is TRBJ1-3, the V gene TRBV6-6, with D possibly being TRBD1 (5 bases). Trimming cost V 0 bases and J 0 bases, with 15 bases left between them. Germline lookup yields CDR1 MNHNY and CDR2 SVGAGI (reference sequence). The CDR3 is 18 amino acids. CDR3 DNA: TGTGCCAGCAGTTACTCGTTGGAAGGGGCCAACTCTGGAAACACCATATATTTT. Protein sequence: CASSYSLEGANSGNTIYF.

This clonotype has at least ten counts. The J gene is TRBJ1-5, the V gene TRBV7-7; unclear D gene. Germline CDR1 SSHAT, CDR2 FNYEAQ (reference sequence). This CDR3 has 10 residues. Between the trimmed V and J ends, which lost 1 base and 8 bases, there was a span of 0 bases. CDR3 DNA: TGTGCCAGCAGCTTAGAGCCCCAGCATTTT. Translating gives CASSLEPQHF.

The chain carries TRBV5-1 and TRBJ1-6; TRBD1 matches 7 bases. V shed 8 bases, J shed 6 bases, and the junction held 11 bases outside the gene matches. In germline, CDR1 is SGHRS, CDR2 YFSETQ. The CDR3 loop spans 15 amino acids. In nucleotides, the CDR3 is TGCGCCAGTTCGTTTGAGGCAGGGGGTAATTCACCCCTCCACTTT. This sequence encodes CASSFEAGGNSPLHF.

The rearrangement links TRBV15 to TRBJ1-5, with D hard to call. The CDR3 length is 13 residues. In germline, CDR1 is LNHNV, CDR2 YYDKDF (reference sequence). V was clipped by 5 bases and J by 1 base, with 6 bases between them. The CDR3 sequence: CATSGDSNQPQHF. The CDR3 DNA reads TGTGCCACCAGCGGTGACAGCAATCAGCCCCAGCATTTT.

This clonotype was counted only a few times. The CDR3, as DNA: TGTGCCAGCAGTTACTCGACCCCCTGGACAGGGCCCTACGAGCAGTACGTC. It yields the protein CASSYSTPWTGPYEQYV. The chain employs TRBV6-2 or TRBV6-3 and TRBJ2-7, with 8 bases aligning to TRBD1. The CDR3 covers 17 residues. V gave up 0 bases and J gave up 2 bases; unmatched junction bases: 9. The germline CDR1 and CDR2 sequences are MNHEY and SVGEGT.

This clonotype was detected many times. This chain links TRBV7-2 with TRBJ2-1; D is perhaps TRBD1 (6 bases). This CDR3 spans 16 amino acids. Germline CDR1 is SGHTA and CDR2 is FQGNSA. V was clipped by 6 bases and J by 7 bases, with 22 bases between them. The DNA for the CDR3 is TGTGCCAGCAGGCCGAACGCATACAGGGTTGCGAATGAGCAGTTCTTC. Residues: CASRPNAYRVANEQFF.

This clonotype occurred a few times. CDR3 protein: CASSSGLASRDTQYF. For the CDR3, the DNA is TGCGCCAGCAGCTCGGGACTCGCGTCTAGGGATACGCAGTATTTT. The V and J genes are TRBV5-1 and TRBJ2-3; D possibly corresponds to TRBD2 (6 bases). V was trimmed by 3 bases and J by 6 bases, leaving 17 bases between them. Looked up from germline, CDR1 is SGHRS and CDR2 is YFSETQ. The CDR3 runs to 15 residues.